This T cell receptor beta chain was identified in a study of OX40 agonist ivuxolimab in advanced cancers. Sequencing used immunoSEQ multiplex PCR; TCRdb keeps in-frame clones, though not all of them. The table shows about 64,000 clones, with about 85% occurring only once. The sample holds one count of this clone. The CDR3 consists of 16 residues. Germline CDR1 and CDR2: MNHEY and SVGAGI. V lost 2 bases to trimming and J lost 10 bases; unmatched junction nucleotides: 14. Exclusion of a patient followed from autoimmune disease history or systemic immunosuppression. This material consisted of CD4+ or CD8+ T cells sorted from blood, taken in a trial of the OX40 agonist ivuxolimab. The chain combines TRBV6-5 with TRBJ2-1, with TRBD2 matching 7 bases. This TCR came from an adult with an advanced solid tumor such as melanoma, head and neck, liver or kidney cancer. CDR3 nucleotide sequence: TGTGCCAGCAGTTACCGGACTAGTTCTCCGTTCCGGGAGCAGTTCTTC. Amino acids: CASSYRTSSPFREQFF.